This T cell receptor beta chain was obtained from a study of blood T cell repertoires in COVID-19. Sequenced by immunoSEQ multiplex PCR; TCRdb stores in-frame clones only, minus some. The table has tens of thousands of clones, around 80% seen once. Sequencing was done on a sample of peripheral blood. The sequence derives from a human donor in a cohort sampled during active COVID-19.

The CDR3 here is CASSITWRQGTQETQYF. The CDR3 DNA is TGTGCCAGTAGTATTACGTGGAGACAGGGGACTCAAGAGACCCAGTACTTC. The chain combines TRBV19 with TRBJ2-5, with 8 positions matching TRBD1. Trimming removed 3 bases from V and 2 bases from J; junction bases left unmatched: 11. The V gene's germline CDR1 is LNHDA and CDR2 SQIVND (reference sequence). The CDR3 is 17 amino acids.